Following are 21 T cell receptor beta chains from one sample sequenced in a study of cytomegalovirus exposure and HLA in healthy donors. The PCR used 60 Vbeta and 13 Jbeta primers. The method was immunoSEQ multiplex PCR; TCRdb's version includes in-frame clones alone and lacks a portion of them. The sample has about 59,000 clones, 65% to 90% seen once. Sequencing was performed on PBMCs. Receptors originate from a human donor in good health.

V and J are TRBV4-2 and TRBJ2-1; 10 bases agree with TRBD2. Germline V gives CDR1 LGHNA, CDR2 YNFKEQ. The V and J ends lost 0 bases and 8 bases, in that order; junction bases with no gene match: 7. The length of the CDR3 is 16 residues. The CDR3 reads CASSQDSASGGDEQFF. The CDR3 nucleotides read TGTGCCAGCAGCCAAGATTCGGCTAGCGGGGGCGATGAGCAGTTCTTC.

This chain connects TRBV7-8 to TRBJ2-7; the match to TRBD2 covers 7 bases. V gave up 8 bases and J gave up 3 bases; unmatched junction bases: 10. This CDR3 comprises 14 residues. Germline assignment: CDR1 SGHVS and CDR2 FQNEAQ. The CDR3 protein is CASLPRGGGYEQYF. CDR3 bases: TGTGCCAGCCTTCCTCGTGGGGGGGGCTACGAGCAGTACTTC.

The chain recombines TRBV5-3 with TRBJ2-7; D not certain. TRBV5-3 is noted as an ORF with a role that remains uncertain. The CDR3 contains 12 residues. V was pared by 2 bases and J by 6 bases, with 9 bases between. The CDR3 loop reads CARSFKGGEQYF. In DNA, the CDR3 is TGTGCCAGAAGCTTCAAAGGCGGCGAGCAGTACTTC.

The gene calls are TRBV4-3 and TRBJ2-1; 9 bases match TRBD2. Germline V gene data show CDR1 as LGHNA and CDR2 as YSLEER. Unmatched junction bases numbered 11, after V lost 2 bases and J lost 9 bases. The CDR3 runs to 16 residues. DNA of the CDR3: TGCGCCAGCAGCCAAACACCGGGACTAGCTTCCCTTGAGCAGTTCTTC. As protein: CASSQTPGLASLEQFF.

This clone has a handful of counts. The chain links TRBV19 to TRBJ2-7; D possibly corresponds to TRBD2 (5 bases). Per germline, CDR1 LNHDA and CDR2 SQIVND (reference sequence). This CDR3 region has 13 residues. Trimming shortened V by 5 bases and J by 3 bases, and 11 bases separated the two germline ends. The CDR3 spells CASSDGVLYEQYF. The CDR3 DNA is TGTGCCAGTAGTGACGGGGTTCTCTACGAGCAGTACTTC. The full variable domain, rest sourced from reference TRBV19 and TRBJ2-7, is DGGITQSPKYLFRKEGQNVTLSCEQNLNHDAMYWYRQDPGQGLRLIYYSQIVNDFQKGDIAEGYSVSREKKESFPLTVTSAQKNPTAFYLCASSDGVLYEQYFGPGTRLTVT.

V gene TRBV2 combines with J gene TRBJ2-5; 7 bases line up with TRBD1. CDR1 SNHLY and CDR2 FYNNEI come from the germline V gene. Losses at the gene ends were 1 base for V and 4 bases for J; bases not matched to a gene: 6. The CDR3 runs 15 residues. CDR3 sequence (DNA): TGTGCCAGCAGTGAAGGGTGGCACAGGGGAGAGACCCAGTACTTC. As protein: CASSEGWHRGETQYF.

This clone has only one observation. The V call is TRBV5-1, the J call TRBJ2-3, with 7 bases aligning to TRBD2. The CDR3 sequence is 15 residues long. The V and J ends lost 2 bases and 3 bases, in that order; junction bases with no gene match: 6. CDR1 SGHRS and CDR2 YFSETQ come from the germline V gene. The CDR3 protein is CASSFNGRRTDTQYF. In nucleotides, the CDR3 is TGCGCCAGCAGCTTTAACGGGAGGAGGACAGATACGCAGTATTTT.

This clone was seen only a few times. This chain connects TRBV7-9 to TRBJ1-3, with D hard to call. The CDR3 length is 14 residues. Germline V gene lookup returns CDR1 SEHNR and CDR2 FQNEAQ (reference sequence). V was trimmed by 5 bases and J by 9 bases, leaving 17 bases between them. The CDR3 sequence is CASSPPDYLSTIYF. CDR3 coding DNA: TGTGCCAGCAGCCCGCCGGACTATCTCAGCACCATATATTTT.

The J gene is TRBJ2-3, the V gene TRBV10-3; 11 bases are a match to TRBD2. The CDR3 is made up of 14 amino acids. Germline lookup yields CDR1 ENHRY and CDR2 SYGVKD. J lost 2 bases, V lost 6 bases, and 1 base had no gene match. The CDR3 nucleotides are TGTGCCATCAGGGGACTAGCGGCCACAGATACGCAGTATTTT. Its protein product is CAIRGLAATDTQYF.

The chain uses TRBV4-2 and TRBJ1-5; D perhaps matches TRBD1 (5 bases). The CDR3 has 15 amino acids. Per the germline V gene, CDR1 is LGHNA and CDR2 is YNFKEQ. V was shortened by 7 bases and J by 0 bases, with 13 bases between the two germline ends. For the CDR3, the DNA is TGTGCCAGCAACCCTTTCGGGGGTAGCAATCAGCCCCAGCATTTT. It translates to CASNPFGGSNQPQHF.

The chain links TRBV29-1 to TRBJ2-1, with 8 bases fitting TRBD1. Germline CDR1 SQVTM, CDR2 ANQGSEA. The CDR3 is 14 amino acids. Germline trimming cut 6 bases from V and 7 bases from J; bases unmatched to any gene: 11. The CDR3 reads CSVTQQGGRNEQFF. The CDR3 nucleotides read TGCAGCGTAACTCAACAGGGGGGTAGAAATGAGCAGTTCTTC.

The rearrangement links TRBV7-6 to TRBJ2-7; 9 nucleotides match TRBD2. In germline, CDR1 is SGHVS, CDR2 FNYEAQ. The CDR3 covers 14 residues. The V segment lost 5 bases and the J segment 3 bases; nucleotides outside the gene matches: 5. The CDR3 region is CASSGGTSLYEQYF. For the CDR3, the DNA is TGTGCCAGCAGCGGTGGGACTAGCCTCTACGAGCAGTACTTC. The whole variable domain, remainder taken from reference TRBV7-6 and TRBJ2-7, is GAGVSQSPRYKVTKRGQDVALRCDPISGHVSLYWYRQALGQGPEFLTYFNYEAQQDKSGLPNDRFSAERPEGSISTLTIQRTEQRDSAMYRCASSGGTSLYEQYFGPGTRLTVT.

This chain links TRBV4-2 with TRBJ2-5, with D maybe TRBD2 (6 bases). The CDR3 sequence is 17 residues long. CDR1 is LGHNA and CDR2 is YNFKEQ in the germline V gene. Trimming cost V 2 bases and J 1 base, with 17 bases left between them. The CDR3 region has the DNA TGTGCCAGCAGCCAACGCGGCGGGACTCGGGGCCAAGAGACCCAGTACTTC. Its protein is CASSQRGGTRGQETQYF.

This chain joins TRBV4-3 and TRBJ2-6; TRBD1 matches 9 bases. The CDR3 is 20 residues long. V trimming: 0 bases; J trimming: 0 bases; junction bases outside the gene matches: 9. Germline CDR1 reads LGHNA; CDR2 reads YSLEER. CDR3: CASSQEVLDRGASGANVLTF. The DNA of the CDR3 is TGCGCCAGCAGCCAAGAAGTCCTTGACAGGGGGGCCTCTGGGGCCAACGTCCTGACTTTC.

The chain employs TRBV19 and TRBJ1-2; 8 nucleotides line up with TRBD1. Germline trimming cut 1 base from V and 8 bases from J; bases unmatched to any gene: 12. The CDR3 extends over 16 amino acids. The germline V gene encodes CDR1 LNHDA and CDR2 SQIVND (reference sequence). In nucleotides, the CDR3 is TGTGCCAGTAGTATAGGAGGGGGACAGGAGAATCGGGGCTACACCTTC. Protein: CASSIGGGQENRGYTF.

The chain is built from TRBV19 and TRBJ2-1; D remains unclear. The CDR3 is 12 amino acids. Germline V gives CDR1 LNHDA, CDR2 SQIVND (reference sequence). Trimming took off 7 bases at V and 6 bases at J, with 10 bases between the two ends. The CDR3 coding sequence is TGTGCCAGTACGTCGAGACTCAATGAGCAGTTCTTC. Amino acid sequence: CASTSRLNEQFF.

The chain recombines TRBV19 with TRBJ2-5; D call uncertain. The CDR3 consists of 13 residues. The germline V and J ends were trimmed by 3 bases and 2 bases, with 7 bases remaining between them. CDR1 is LNHDA, CDR2 SQIVND, per germline (reference sequence). CDR3 DNA sequence: TGTGCCAGTAGTATTTCGGTGCAAGAGACCCAGTACTTC. It is translated as CASSISVQETQYF.

The CDR3 nucleotides read TGTGCCATCAGTGAGACAAAGCCCCGCCTAGCGGGAGGTGTGGATGAGCAGTTCTTC. This codes for CAISETKPRLAGGVDEQFF. The chain is built from TRBV10-3 and TRBJ2-1, with TRBD2 identical over 11 bases. The J segment lost 8 bases and the V segment lost 2 bases, leaving 17 bases of the junction unmatched. CDR1 and CDR2 (germline): ENHRY, SYGVKD. The CDR3 covers 19 residues.

V and J are TRBV29-1 and TRBJ2-3; 10 nucleotides line up with TRBD2. V trimming: 2 bases; J trimming: 6 bases; junction bases outside the gene matches: 5. This CDR3 comprises 14 residues. Germline V gene sequence: CDR1 SQVTM, CDR2 ANQGSEA. CDR3 sequence: CSVESAGGSDTQYF. The DNA for the CDR3 is TGCAGCGTTGAATCAGCGGGGGGGTCGGATACGCAGTATTTT.

This clone has just one count. The chain uses TRBV11-2 and TRBJ1-6; 10 nucleotides agree with TRBD1. CDR3 length: 16 amino acids. Losses at the gene ends were 4 bases for V and 5 bases for J; bases not matched to a gene: 5. Germline CDR1 SGHAT, CDR2 FQNNGV. This chain's CDR3 is CASSSGTGANNSPLHF. DNA of the CDR3: TGTGCCAGCAGCTCCGGGACAGGGGCGAATAATTCACCCCTCCACTTT.

This clone was detected only a few times. The chain couples TRBV11-1 to TRBJ1-1; D is ambiguous. The CDR3 totals 12 residues. Germline V gives CDR1 SGHAT, CDR2 FQDESV (reference sequence). V was cut by 5 bases and J by 1 base, with 5 bases left in between. This CDR3 is CASSRWNTEAFF. CDR3 coding DNA: TGTGCCAGCAGCCGTTGGAACACTGAAGCTTTCTTT. The full variable domain, rest sourced from reference TRBV11-1 and TRBJ1-1, is EAEVAQSPRYKITEKSQAVAFWCDPISGHATLYWYRQILGQGPELLVQFQDESVVDDSQLPKDRFSAERLKGVDSTLKIQPAELGDSAMYLCASSRWNTEAFFGQGTRLTVV.